This T cell receptor (beta chain) was sequenced for a study of blood T cell repertoires in COVID-19. The CDR3 has 12 amino acids. The V gene lost 11 bases and the J gene lost 7 bases, with 15 bases spanning the gap. CDR1 and CDR2 from the germline V gene are SGHTA and FQGNSA. Enrolled through a virtual design, the participants were between roughly 18 and 95 years of age and came from under 30 US areas. As processed by the authors: Researchers report that nucleated cell counts were estimated from reference gene primer amplification. Profiling relied on immunoSEQ multiplex PCR, and the TCRdb table lists in-frame clones only, not all of them. That table furnishes V, J and clone size, whereas the DNA furnished D and trimming. The repertoire includes about 250,000 clones, 70% to 90% of them detected once, and just over 6.5% sits in the top ten.

Sample: PBMCs or T cells enriched from blood (not recorded which). This sequence originates from a woman aged 50 to 65 who had been exposed to COVID-19. The rearrangement uses TRBV7-2 and TRBJ2-1, with a tentative D call TRBD2 (6 bases). CDR3 loop: CASGRGKNEQFF. The DNA of the CDR3 is TGTGCCTCCGGGAGAGGGAAAAATGAGCAGTTCTTC.